This is a list of T cell receptor beta chains from one sample in a study of OX40 agonist ivuxolimab in advanced cancers. The protocol was immunoSEQ multiplex PCR, while the TCRdb copy is restricted to in-frame clones and leaves out a portion. In the table there are tens of thousands of clones, over 75% of which are singletons. Sample: CD4+ or CD8+ T cells sorted from blood, taken in a trial of the OX40 agonist ivuxolimab. Receptor source: an adult with an advanced solid tumor such as melanoma, head and neck, liver or kidney cancer. Each CDR3 is given with its conserved first and last residue. Each record gives: D gene, V gene, J gene, clone size, CDR3 protein, CDR3 DNA. A D gene is named only where the DNA matches it firmly. Clone size is given for some rows only: seen once, a few or many times, or a class if the clone is expanded.

.,TRBV2,TRBJ2-7,.,CASSDGGKGYEQYF,TGTGCCAGCAGTGACGGAGGGAAAGGCTACGAGCAGTACTTC
.,TRBV14,TRBJ1-4,.,CASSQDFWQDGNEKLFF,TGTGCCAGCAGCCAAGATTTTTGGCAGGATGGAAATGAAAAACTGTTTTTT
.,TRBV18,TRBJ1-1,.,CASSRNDENTEAFF,TGTGCCAGCTCACGAAACGACGAGAACACTGAAGCTTTCTTT
TRBD1,TRBV5-1,TRBJ2-2,many,CASSLGQGTGELFF,TGCGCCAGCAGCCTGGGACAGGGAACCGGGGAGCTGTTTTTT
.,TRBV2,TRBJ2-1,.,CASSDSETYNEQFF,TGTGCCAGCAGTGATAGCGAGACCTACAATGAGCAGTTCTTC
TRBD1,TRBV28,TRBJ1-4,.,CASSTTGAGEKLFF,TGTGCCAGCAGTACCACAGGGGCCGGTGAAAAACTGTTTTTT
.,TRBV7-2,TRBJ1-1,.,CASRGDTEAFF,TGTGCCAGCAGAGGGGACACTGAAGCTTTCTTT
.,TRBV28,TRBJ2-7,once,CASSTPRDEQYF,TGTGCCAGCAGTACCCCTAGGGACGAGCAGTACTTC
TRBD2,TRBV7-2,TRBJ2-2,.,CASSLRGRDTGELFF,TGTGCCAGCAGCTTGCGGGGGAGGGACACCGGGGAGCTGTTTTTT
TRBD2,TRBV30,TRBJ2-1,.,CAWNPPGTSGNNEQFF,TGTGCCTGGAACCCCCCCGGGACTAGCGGAAACAATGAGCAGTTCTTC
TRBD2,TRBV5-1,TRBJ2-5,.,CASSLVGTSGSGETQYF,TGCGCCAGCAGCTTGGTGGGCACTAGCGGGAGTGGGGAGACCCAGTACTTC